This T cell receptor beta chain came from a study of T-cell memory formation after mild COVID-19. Study outcomes and limitations: Some responding clones appeared in pre-infection memory, suggesting cross-reactive memory joined. CD4/CD8 balance held among clones contracting day 15 to 85, and later expanders leaned CD4+.

This clonotype was seen a few times. Its antigen is not known. Constant-segment primers and 5'RACE yielded cDNA libraries for TCR alpha and TCR beta, each carrying sample barcodes and UMIs. TCRdb independently ran MiXCR on the 5' RACE reads; one entry per CDR3 protein. The table includes 250,000 to 300,000 distinct CDR3 sequences, 15% to 20% detected once. V lost 4 bases and J lost 2; bases outside the gene matches: 2. Per the germline V gene, CDR1 is DFQATT and CDR2 is SNEGSKA (reference sequence). CDR3 length: 14 amino acids. The sequence came from a man aged 18 to 30 who had mild COVID-19 (a few samples of this study predate the infection). Cell type and time point are not known. This chain uses TRBV20-1 with TRBJ2-6; 7 nucleotides line up with TRBD1. Input material: PBMCs or a T cell subset sorted from them (not recorded which). The CDR3, as DNA: TGCAGTGCTACCCAGGGGGCTGGGGCCAACGTCCTGACTTTC. This gives the protein CSATQGAGANVLTF.